These 9 T cell receptor beta chains share one sample of origin, sequenced in a study of T-cell reconstitution after alpha-beta-depleted transplantation in children. A TCRbeta library incorporating unique molecular identifiers was prepared. TCRdb re-called the PCR reads through MiXCR, storing one row per CDR3 protein. Here the sample spans some 550,000 distinct CDR3 sequences, 15% to 20% being singletons. The sequenced sample was PBMCs from the stem cell graft donor, obtained from the stem cell graft. Receptors originate from a human donor who donated a stem cell graft to a child with acute lymphoblastic leukemia.

This clonotype was observed a handful of times. The chain combines TRBV20-1 with TRBJ1-2; unclear D gene. Trimming stripped 3 bases from V and 7 bases from J, with 12 bases between. The CDR3 is made up of 12 amino acids. The germline gives CDR1 DFQATT, CDR2 SNEGSKA (reference sequence). The CDR3 DNA reads as TGCAGTGCTAGGAGCCCCCGGAGTGGCTACACCTTC. As protein: CSARSPRSGYTF.

This clonotype appeared a few times. The V and J genes are TRBV27 and TRBJ2-7; D unresolved. This CDR3 has 15 residues. CDR1 is MNHEY and CDR2 is SMNVEV in the germline V gene (reference sequence). V was shortened by 5 bases and J by 6 bases, with 20 bases between the two germline ends. The CDR3 loop reads CASSPPPVYKGEQYF. In DNA form, the CDR3 reads TGTGCCAGCAGTCCCCCCCCAGTATATAAGGGCGAGCAGTACTTC.

The chain couples TRBV29-1 to TRBJ2-5; 9 bases agree with TRBD2. V trimming: 2 bases; J trimming: 2 bases; junction bases outside the gene matches: 3. The CDR3 sequence is 14 residues long. Germline CDR1 SQVTM, CDR2 ANQGSEA. The CDR3: CSVERLAAQETQYF. The CDR3 DNA sequence: TGCAGCGTTGAAAGACTAGCGGCTCAAGAGACCCAGTACTTC. Combining the CDR3 with reference TRBV29-1 and TRBJ2-5 gives the whole variable domain SAVISQKPSRDICQRGTSLTIQCQVDSQVTMMFWYRQQPGQSLTLIATANQGSEATYESGFVIDKFPISRPNLTFSTLTVSNMSPEDSSIYLCSVERLAAQETQYFGPGTRLLVL.

This clonotype has a single count. The chain couples TRBV9 to TRBJ2-1; possible D gene TRBD1, 6 bases. The length of the CDR3 is 19 residues. Trimming took off 4 bases at V and 0 bases at J, with 23 bases between the two ends. Germline lookup yields CDR1 SGDLS and CDR2 YYNGEE. The CDR3 loop is CASSPFGETTGFSYNEQFF. The CDR3 DNA follows: TGTGCCAGCAGCCCGTTCGGGGAAACAACAGGGTTCTCCTACAATGAGCAGTTCTTC.

This clonotype was counted between two and nine times. The rearrangement joins TRBV5-1 to TRBJ2-7, with 10 bases aligning to TRBD2. Germline loops: CDR1 SGHRS, CDR2 YFSETQ. Trimming removed 3 bases from V and 0 bases from J; junction bases left unmatched: 6. The CDR3 loop spans 16 amino acids. CDR3 DNA sequence: TGCGCCAGCAGCTGGACCGCTAGCGGGAGCTCCTACGAGCAGTACTTC. Encoded protein: CASSWTASGSSYEQYF.

J is TRBJ2-1 and V is TRBV5-6; 9 bases map to TRBD2. Germline CDR1 is SGHDT and CDR2 is YYEEEE. Unmatched junction bases numbered 6, after V lost 0 bases and J lost 8 bases. This CDR3 region has 15 residues. The CDR3: CASSLASGRIHEQFF. In nucleotides, the CDR3 is TGTGCCAGCAGCTTGGCGAGCGGGAGGATACATGAGCAGTTCTTC. Full variable domain (remainder filled in from reference TRBV5-6 and TRBJ2-1): DAGVTQSPTHLIKTRGQQVTLRCSPKSGHDTVSWYQQALGQGPQFIFQYYEEEERQRGNFPDRFSGHQFPNYSSELNVNALLLGDSALYLCASSLASGRIHEQFFGPGTRLTVL.

This clonotype was observed a few times. V usage is TRBV5-1 and J usage is TRBJ2-3; weak D call: TRBD2 (6 bases). Germline-derived CDR1 and CDR2 are SGHRS and YFSETQ. Trimming pared 4 bases from V and 3 bases from J, leaving 21 bases between. This CDR3 is 17 amino acids long. CDR3 sequence reads: CASSRRVPGGRTDTQYF. The CDR3 DNA sequence: TGCGCCAGCAGCCGCCGGGTCCCCGGGGGTCGGACAGATACGCAGTATTTT.

This clonotype came up many times. This chain links TRBV12-3 or TRBV12-4 with TRBJ2-3; TRBD1 aligns across 7 bases. The CDR3 consists of 15 residues. Trimming at V came to 5 bases and at J to 3 bases, leaving 8 bases not matched to a gene. The CDR3: CASSDRDSRTDTQYF. The CDR3 nucleotides read TGTGCCAGCAGTGACCGGGACAGTCGTACAGATACGCAGTATTTT.

The J gene is TRBJ2-3, the V gene TRBV20-1, with D perhaps being TRBD1 or TRBD2 (5 bases each). The CDR3 is made up of 15 amino acids. Per the germline V gene, CDR1 is DFQATT and CDR2 is SNEGSKA (reference sequence). The V and J ends lost 5 bases and 0 bases respectively, with 15 bases between them. The CDR3 nucleotides read TGCAGTGCTGGGGACGAGGGACCAAGCACAGATACGCAGTATTTT. Protein product: CSAGDEGPSTDTQYF.